This T cell receptor (beta chain) stems from a study of cytomegalovirus exposure and HLA in healthy donors. Findings and caveats of the study: The study reported that TCR beta sequences accurately predicted HLA-A and HLA-B alleles in most subjects. A classifier reportedly called cytomegalovirus status with high sensitivity and specificity. Equally common other TCR beta chains were less clonally expanded than HLA-associated ones, a later analysis found. Exclusion applied to some V segments, including TRBV6-2 and TRBV6-3, as they were indistinguishable.

This CDR3 comprises 16 residues. The V gene's germline CDR1 is SQVTM and CDR2 ANQGSEA. V was pared by 4 bases and J by 3 bases, with 6 bases of the junction left unmatched. Turning to this clone: Its antigen is unidentified.

With 60 Vbeta and 13 Jbeta primers, the PCR was carried out. This table comes from immunoSEQ multiplex PCR, and its TCRdb copy is limited to in-frame clones, with some not included. The top ten clones hold approximately 1% of a sample with 75,000 to 80,000 clones, around three quarters of them seen once. The sequence was obtained from a male donor in good health and CMV-seronegative. This rearrangement joins TRBV29-1 to TRBJ1-4; 12 nucleotides agree with TRBD1. Sequenced material: PBMCs. This CDR3 reads CSVGDRGLGANEKLFF. The CDR3, as DNA: TGCAGCGTTGGGGACAGGGGGCTTGGAGCTAATGAAAAACTGTTTTTT.